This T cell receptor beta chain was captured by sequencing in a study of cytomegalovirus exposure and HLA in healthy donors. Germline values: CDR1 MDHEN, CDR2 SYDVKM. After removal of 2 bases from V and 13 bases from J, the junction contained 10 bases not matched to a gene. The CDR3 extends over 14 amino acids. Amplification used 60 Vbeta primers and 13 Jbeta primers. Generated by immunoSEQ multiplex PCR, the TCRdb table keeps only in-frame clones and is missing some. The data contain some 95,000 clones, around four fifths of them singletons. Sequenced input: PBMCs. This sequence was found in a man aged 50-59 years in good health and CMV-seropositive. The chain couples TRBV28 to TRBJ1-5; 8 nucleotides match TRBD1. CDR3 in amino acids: CASSLDQTTGAQHF. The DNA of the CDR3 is TGTGCCAGCAGTTTAGACCAAACGACAGGGGCTCAGCATTTT.